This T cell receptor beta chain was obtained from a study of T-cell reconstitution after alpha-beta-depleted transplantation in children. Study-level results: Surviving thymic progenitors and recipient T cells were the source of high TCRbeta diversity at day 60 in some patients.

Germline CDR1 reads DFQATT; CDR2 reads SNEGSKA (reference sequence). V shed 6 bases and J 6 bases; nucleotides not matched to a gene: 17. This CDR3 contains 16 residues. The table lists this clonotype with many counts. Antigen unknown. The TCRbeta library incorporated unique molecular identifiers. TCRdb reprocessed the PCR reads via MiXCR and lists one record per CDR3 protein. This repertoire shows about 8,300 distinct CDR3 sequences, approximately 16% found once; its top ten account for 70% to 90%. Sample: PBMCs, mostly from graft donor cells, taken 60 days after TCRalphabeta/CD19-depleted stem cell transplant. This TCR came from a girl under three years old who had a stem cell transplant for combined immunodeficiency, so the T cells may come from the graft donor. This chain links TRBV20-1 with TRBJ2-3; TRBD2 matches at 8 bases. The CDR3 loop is CSAQAVYRGGRDTQYF. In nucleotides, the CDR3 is TGCAGTGCCCAGGCCGTTTATCGGGGGGGAAGGGATACGCAGTATTTT.